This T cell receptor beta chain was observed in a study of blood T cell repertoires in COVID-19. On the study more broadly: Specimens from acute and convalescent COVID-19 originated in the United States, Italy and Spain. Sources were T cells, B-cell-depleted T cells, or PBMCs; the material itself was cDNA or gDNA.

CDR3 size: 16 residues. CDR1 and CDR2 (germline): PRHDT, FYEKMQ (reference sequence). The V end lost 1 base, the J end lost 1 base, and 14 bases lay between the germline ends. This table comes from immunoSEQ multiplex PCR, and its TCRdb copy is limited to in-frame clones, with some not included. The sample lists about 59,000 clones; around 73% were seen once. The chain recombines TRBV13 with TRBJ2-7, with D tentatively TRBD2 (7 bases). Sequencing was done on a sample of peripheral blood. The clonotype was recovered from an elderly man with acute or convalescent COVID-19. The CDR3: CASSLEGGGKSYEQYF. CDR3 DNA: TGTGCCAGCAGCTTAGAAGGCGGGGGCAAGTCCTACGAGCAGTACTTC.